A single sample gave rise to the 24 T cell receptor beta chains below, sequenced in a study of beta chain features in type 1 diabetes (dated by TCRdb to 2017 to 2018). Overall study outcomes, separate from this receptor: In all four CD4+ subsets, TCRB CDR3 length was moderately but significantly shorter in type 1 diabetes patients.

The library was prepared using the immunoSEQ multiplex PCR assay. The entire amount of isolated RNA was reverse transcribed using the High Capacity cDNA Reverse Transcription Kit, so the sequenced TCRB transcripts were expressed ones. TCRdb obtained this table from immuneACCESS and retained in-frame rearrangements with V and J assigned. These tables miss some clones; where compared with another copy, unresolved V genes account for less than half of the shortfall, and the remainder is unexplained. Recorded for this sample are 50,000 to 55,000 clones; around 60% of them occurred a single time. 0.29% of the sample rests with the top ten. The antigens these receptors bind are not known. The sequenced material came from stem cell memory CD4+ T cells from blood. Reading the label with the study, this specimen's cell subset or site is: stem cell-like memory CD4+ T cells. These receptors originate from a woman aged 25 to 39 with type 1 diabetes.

In DNA, the CDR3 is TGTGCCAGCAGCCTTCAGGAAAATCAGCCCCAGCATTTT. Encoded protein: CASSLQENQPQHF. This sequence joins TRBV7-9 and TRBJ1-5, with D unclear. The CDR3 has 13 amino acids. Between the trimmed V and J ends, which lost 5 bases and 4 bases, there was a span of 9 bases. Germline loops: CDR1 SEHNR, CDR2 FQNEAQ (reference sequence). Using reference TRBV7-9 and TRBJ1-5 for the parts outside the CDR3, the full variable domain is DTGVSQNPRHKITKRGQNVTFRCDPISEHNRLYWYRQTLGQGPEFLTYFQNEAQLEKSRLLSDRFSAERPKGSFSTLEIQRTEQGDSAMYLCASSLQENQPQHFGDGTRLSIL.

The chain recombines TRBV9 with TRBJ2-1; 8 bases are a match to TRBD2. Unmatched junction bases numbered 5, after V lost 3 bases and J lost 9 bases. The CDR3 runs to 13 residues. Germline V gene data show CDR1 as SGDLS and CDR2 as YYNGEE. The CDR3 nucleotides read TGTGCCAGCAGCGACGGACTAGCCCGTGAGCAGTTCTTC. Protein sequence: CASSDGLAREQFF.

CDR3: CASSVSGSNQPQHF. The CDR3 DNA is TGTGCCAGCAGTGTATCGGGGAGCAATCAGCCCCAGCATTTT. J is TRBJ1-5 and V is TRBV2; D is unresolved. V gave up 4 bases and J gave up 1 base, with 8 bases separating them. The CDR3 is 14 residues long. Germline values: CDR1 SNHLY, CDR2 FYNNEI.

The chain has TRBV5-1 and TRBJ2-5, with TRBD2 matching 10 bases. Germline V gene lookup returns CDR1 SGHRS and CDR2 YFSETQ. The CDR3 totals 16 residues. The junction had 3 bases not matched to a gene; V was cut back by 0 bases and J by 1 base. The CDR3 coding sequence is TGCGCCAGCAGCTTGGGGACTAGCGGATTCCAAGAGACCCAGTACTTC. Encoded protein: CASSLGTSGFQETQYF.

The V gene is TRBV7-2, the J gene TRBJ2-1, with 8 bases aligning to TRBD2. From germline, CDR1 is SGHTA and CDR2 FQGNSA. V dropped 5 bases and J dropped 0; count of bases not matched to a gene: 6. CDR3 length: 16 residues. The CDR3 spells CASSRTSQSSYNEQFF. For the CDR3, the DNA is TGTGCCAGCAGCCGGACTAGCCAAAGCTCCTACAATGAGCAGTTCTTC.

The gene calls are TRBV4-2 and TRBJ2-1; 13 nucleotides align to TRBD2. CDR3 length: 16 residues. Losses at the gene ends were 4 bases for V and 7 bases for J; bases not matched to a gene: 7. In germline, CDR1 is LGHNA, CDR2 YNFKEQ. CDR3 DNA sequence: TGTGCCAGCAGCCCGCTAGGACTAGCGGGAGTGAATGAGCAGTTCTTC. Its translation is CASSPLGLAGVNEQFF.

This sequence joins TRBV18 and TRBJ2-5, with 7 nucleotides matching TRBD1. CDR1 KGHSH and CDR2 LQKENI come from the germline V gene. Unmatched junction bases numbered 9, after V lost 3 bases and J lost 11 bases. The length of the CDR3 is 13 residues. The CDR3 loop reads CASSPPGQQGQYF. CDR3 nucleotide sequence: TGTGCCAGCTCACCGCCGGGACAGCAAGGGCAGTACTTC. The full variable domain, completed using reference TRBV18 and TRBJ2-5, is NAGVMQNPRHLVRRRGQEARLRCSPMKGHSHVYWYRQLPEEGLKFMVYLQKENIIDESGMPKERFSAEFPKEGPSILRIQQVVRGDSAAYFCASSPPGQQGQYFGPGTRLLVL.

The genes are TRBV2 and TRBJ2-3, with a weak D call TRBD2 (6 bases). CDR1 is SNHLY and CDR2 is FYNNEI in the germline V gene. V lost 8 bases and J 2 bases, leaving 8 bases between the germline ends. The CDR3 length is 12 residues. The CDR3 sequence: CASRTNTDTQYF. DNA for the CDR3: TGTGCCAGCCGGACTAACACAGATACGCAGTATTTT.

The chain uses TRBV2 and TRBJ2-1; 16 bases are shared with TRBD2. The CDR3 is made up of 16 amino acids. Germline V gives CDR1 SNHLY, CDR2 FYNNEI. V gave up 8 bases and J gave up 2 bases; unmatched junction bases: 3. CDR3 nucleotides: TGTGCCAGCTGGGGACTAGCGGGGGGGGCCTACAATGAGCAGTTCTTC. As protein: CASWGLAGGAYNEQFF.

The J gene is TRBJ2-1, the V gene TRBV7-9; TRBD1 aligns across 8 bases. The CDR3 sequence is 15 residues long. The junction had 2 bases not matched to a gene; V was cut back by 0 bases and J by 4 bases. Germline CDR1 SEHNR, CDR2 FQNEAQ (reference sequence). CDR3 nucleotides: TGTGCCAGCAGCTTAGCTCAGGGGGCGTACAATGAGCAGTTCTTC. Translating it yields CASSLAQGAYNEQFF.

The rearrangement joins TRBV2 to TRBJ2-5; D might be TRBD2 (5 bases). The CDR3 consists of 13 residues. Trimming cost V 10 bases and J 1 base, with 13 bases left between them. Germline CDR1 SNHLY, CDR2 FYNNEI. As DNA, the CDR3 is TGTGCCACCTCCCAGGAGGCCCAAGAGACCCAGTACTTC. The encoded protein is CATSQEAQETQYF.

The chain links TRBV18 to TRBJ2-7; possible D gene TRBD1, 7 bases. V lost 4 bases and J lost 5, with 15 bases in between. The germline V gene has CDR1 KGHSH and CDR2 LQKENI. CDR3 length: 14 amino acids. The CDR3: CASSQQQGRNEQYF. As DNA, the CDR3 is TGTGCCAGCTCACAGCAACAGGGGAGGAACGAGCAGTACTTC.

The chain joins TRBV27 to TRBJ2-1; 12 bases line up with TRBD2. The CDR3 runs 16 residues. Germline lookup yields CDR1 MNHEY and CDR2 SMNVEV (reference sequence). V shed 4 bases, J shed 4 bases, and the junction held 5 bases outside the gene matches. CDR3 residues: CASSSWTSGEYNEQFF. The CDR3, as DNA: TGTGCCAGCAGTTCCTGGACTAGCGGGGAGTACAATGAGCAGTTCTTC.

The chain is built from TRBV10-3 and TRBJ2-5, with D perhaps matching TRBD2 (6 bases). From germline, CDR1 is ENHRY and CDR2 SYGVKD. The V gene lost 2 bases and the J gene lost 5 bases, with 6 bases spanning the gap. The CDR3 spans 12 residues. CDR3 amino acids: CAISEGGETQYF. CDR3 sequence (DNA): TGTGCCATCAGTGAGGGAGGGGAGACCCAGTACTTC.

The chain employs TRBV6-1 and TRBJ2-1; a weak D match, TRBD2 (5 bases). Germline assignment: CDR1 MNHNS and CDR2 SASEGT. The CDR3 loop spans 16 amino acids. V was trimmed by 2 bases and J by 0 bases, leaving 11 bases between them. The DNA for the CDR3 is TGTGCCAGCAGTGAATTGGCGGGTAGCTCCTACAATGAGCAGTTCTTC. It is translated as CASSELAGSSYNEQFF.

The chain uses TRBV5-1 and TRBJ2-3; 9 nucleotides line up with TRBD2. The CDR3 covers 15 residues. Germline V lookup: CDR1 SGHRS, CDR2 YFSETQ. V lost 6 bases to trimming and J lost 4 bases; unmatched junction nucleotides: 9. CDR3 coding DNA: TGCGCCAGCAATTTGGCGGGAGGGCCATCAGATACGCAGTATTTT. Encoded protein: CASNLAGGPSDTQYF.

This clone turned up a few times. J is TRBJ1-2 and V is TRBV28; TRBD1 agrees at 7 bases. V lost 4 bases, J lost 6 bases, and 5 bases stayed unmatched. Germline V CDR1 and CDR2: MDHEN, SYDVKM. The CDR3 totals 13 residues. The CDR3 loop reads CASSSSGTDGYTF. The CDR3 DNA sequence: TGTGCCAGCAGTTCCTCCGGGACAGATGGCTACACCTTC.

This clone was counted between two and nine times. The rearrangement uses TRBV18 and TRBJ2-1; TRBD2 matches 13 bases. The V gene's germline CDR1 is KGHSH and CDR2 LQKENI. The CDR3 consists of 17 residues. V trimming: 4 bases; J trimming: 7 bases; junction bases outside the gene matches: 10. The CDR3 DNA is TGTGCCAGCTCACTCTCCCGGACTAGCGGGAGTAGTAATGAGCAGTTCTTC. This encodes CASSLSRTSGSSNEQFF.

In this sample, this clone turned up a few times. The CDR3 coding sequence is TGTGCCAGCAGGACTAGCGGGGACAACGTCTACGAGCAGTACTTC. Protein: CASRTSGDNVYEQYF. V gene TRBV6-1 combines with J gene TRBJ2-7, with TRBD2 matching over 11 bases. V was pared by 6 bases and J by 3 bases, with 7 bases of the junction left unmatched. Germline V gene lookup returns CDR1 MNHNS and CDR2 SASEGT. This CDR3 has 15 residues.

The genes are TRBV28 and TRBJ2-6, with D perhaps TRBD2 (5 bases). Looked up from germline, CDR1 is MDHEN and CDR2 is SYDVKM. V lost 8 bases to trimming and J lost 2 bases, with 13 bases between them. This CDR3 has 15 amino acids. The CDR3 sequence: CASGPAGAGANVLTF. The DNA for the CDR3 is TGTGCCAGCGGCCCTGCCGGGGCTGGGGCCAACGTCCTGACTTTC.

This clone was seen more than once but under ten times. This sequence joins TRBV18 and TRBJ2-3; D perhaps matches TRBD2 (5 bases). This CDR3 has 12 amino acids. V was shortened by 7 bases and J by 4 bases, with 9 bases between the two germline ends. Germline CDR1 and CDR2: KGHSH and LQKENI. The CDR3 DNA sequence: TGTGCCAGCTTCAGGAGGTCAGATACGCAGTATTTT. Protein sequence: CASFRRSDTQYF.

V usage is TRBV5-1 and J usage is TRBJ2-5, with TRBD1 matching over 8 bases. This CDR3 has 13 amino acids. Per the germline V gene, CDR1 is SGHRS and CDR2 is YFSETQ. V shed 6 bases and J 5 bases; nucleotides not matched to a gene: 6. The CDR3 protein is CASNGQGVETQYF. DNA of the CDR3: TGCGCCAGCAATGGACAGGGCGTGGAGACCCAGTACTTC.

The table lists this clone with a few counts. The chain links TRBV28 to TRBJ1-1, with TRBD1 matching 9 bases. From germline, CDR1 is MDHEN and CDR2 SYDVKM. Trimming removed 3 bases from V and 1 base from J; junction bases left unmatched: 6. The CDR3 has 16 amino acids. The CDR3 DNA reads TGTGCCAGCAGTTTTAGGGGGGGACAGGGGAACACTGAAGCTTTCTTT. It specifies CASSFRGGQGNTEAFF. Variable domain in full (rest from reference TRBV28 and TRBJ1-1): DVKVTQSSRYLVKRTGEKVFLECVQDMDHENMFWYRQDPGLGLRLIYFSYDVKMKEKGDIPEGYSVSREKKERFSLILESASTNQTSMYLCASSFRGGQGNTEAFFGQGTRLTVV.

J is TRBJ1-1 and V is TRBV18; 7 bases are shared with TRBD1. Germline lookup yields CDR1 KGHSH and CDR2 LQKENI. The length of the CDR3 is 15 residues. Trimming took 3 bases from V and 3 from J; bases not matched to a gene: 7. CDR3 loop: CASSPMTGRDTEAFF. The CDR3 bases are TGTGCCAGCTCACCTATGACAGGGCGGGACACTGAAGCTTTCTTT.